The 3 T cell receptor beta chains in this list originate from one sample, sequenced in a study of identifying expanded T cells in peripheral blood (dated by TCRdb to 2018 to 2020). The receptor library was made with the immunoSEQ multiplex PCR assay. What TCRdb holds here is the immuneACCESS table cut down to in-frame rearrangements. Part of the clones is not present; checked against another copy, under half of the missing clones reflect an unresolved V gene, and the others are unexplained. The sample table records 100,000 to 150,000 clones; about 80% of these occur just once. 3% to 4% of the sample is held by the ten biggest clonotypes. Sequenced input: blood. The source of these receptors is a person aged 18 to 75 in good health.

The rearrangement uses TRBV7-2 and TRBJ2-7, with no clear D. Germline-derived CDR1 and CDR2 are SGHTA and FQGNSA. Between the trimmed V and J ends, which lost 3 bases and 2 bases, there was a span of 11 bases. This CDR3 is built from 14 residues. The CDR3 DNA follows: TGTGCCAGCAGCTTTGGTGCAGTCCCCTACGAGCAGTACTTC. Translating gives CASSFGAVPYEQYF.

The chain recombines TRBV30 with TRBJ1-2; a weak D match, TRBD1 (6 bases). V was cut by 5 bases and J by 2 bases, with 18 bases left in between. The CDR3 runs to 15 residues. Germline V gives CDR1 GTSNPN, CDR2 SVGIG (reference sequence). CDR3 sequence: CAWGHTGYLNYGYTF. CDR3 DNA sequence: TGTGCCTGGGGACACACAGGGTATTTAAACTATGGCTACACCTTC.

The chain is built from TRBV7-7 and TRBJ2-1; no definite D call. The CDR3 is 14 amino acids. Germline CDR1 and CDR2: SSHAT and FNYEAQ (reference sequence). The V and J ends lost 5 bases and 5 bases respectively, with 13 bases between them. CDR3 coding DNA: TGTGCCAGCAGCCCCTCGGACCTCCACAATGAGCAGTTCTTC. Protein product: CASSPSDLHNEQFF. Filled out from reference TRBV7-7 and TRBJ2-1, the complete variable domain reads GAGVSQSPRYKVTKRGQDVTLRCDPISSHATLYWYQQALGQGPEFLTYFNYEAQPDKSGLPSDRFSAERPEGSISTLTIQRTEQRDSAMYRCASSPSDLHNEQFFGPGTRLTVL.